The clone carrying this T cell receptor (beta chain) was counted between two and nine times. The data originate from a study of T-cell reconstitution after alpha-beta-depleted transplantation in children. Construction of the TCRbeta library involved unique molecular identifiers. In TCRdb, the PCR reads were re-called with MiXCR into one record per CDR3 protein. The data contain hundreds of thousands of distinct CDR3 sequences, about 15% of them seen just once; the ten biggest clones take up 1.1%. The ends lost 6 bases at V and 0 bases at J; junction bases unmatched: 6. CDR3 length: 17 residues. Germline V gene lookup returns CDR1 MNHNS and CDR2 SASEGT.

The clonotype comes from a human donor who donated a stem cell graft to a child with acute myeloid leukemia. The source material was PBMCs from the stem cell graft donor, sampled from the stem cell graft. The chain links TRBV6-1 to TRBJ2-2, with 11 bases aligning to TRBD2. The CDR3 reads CASRPRLAGPNTGELFF. The CDR3 DNA sequence: TGTGCCAGCAGGCCTAGACTAGCGGGGCCGAACACCGGGGAGCTGTTTTTT.